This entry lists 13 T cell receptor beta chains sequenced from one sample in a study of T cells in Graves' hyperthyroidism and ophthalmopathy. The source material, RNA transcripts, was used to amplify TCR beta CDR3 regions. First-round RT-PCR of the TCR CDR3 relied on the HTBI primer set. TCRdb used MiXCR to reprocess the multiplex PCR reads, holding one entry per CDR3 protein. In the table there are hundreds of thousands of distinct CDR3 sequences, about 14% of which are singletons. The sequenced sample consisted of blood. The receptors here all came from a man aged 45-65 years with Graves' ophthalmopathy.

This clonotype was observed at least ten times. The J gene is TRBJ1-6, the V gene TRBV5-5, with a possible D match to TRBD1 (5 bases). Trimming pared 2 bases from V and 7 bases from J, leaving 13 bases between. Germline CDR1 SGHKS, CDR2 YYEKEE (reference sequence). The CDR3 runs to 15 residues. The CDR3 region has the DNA TGTGCCAGCAGCTTCCGGGACGGACCAAATTCACCCCTCCACTTT. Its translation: CASSFRDGPNSPLHF. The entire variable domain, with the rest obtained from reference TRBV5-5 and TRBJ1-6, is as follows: DAGVTQSPTHLIKTRGQQVTLRCSPISGHKSVSWYQQVLGQGPQFIFQYYEKEERGRGNFPDRFSARQFPNYSSELNVNALLLGDSALYLCASSFRDGPNSPLHFGNGTRLTVT.

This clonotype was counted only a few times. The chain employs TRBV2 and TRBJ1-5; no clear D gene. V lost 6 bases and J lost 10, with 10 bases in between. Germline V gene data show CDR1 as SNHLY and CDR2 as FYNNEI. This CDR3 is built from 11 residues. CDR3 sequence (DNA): TGTGCCAGCAGCCAGATCGGCCCCCAGCATTTT. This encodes CASSQIGPQHF.

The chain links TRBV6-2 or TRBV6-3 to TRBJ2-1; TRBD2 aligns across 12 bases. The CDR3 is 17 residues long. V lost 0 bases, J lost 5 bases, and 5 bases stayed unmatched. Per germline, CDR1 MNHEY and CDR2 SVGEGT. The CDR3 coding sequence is TGTGCCAGCAGTTACTCGCGACTAGCGGGAGTTCACAATGAGCAGTTCTTC. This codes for CASSYSRLAGVHNEQFF.

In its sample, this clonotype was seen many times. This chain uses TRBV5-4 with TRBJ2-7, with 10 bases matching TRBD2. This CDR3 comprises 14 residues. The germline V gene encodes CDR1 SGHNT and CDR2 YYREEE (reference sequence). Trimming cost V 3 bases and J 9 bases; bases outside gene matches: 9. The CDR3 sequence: CASSSGAGGPRQYF. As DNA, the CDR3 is TGTGCCAGCAGCTCTGGAGCGGGAGGGCCAAGGCAGTACTTC.

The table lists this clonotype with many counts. CDR3 coding DNA: TGTGCCAGCAGCTTAGTCGGACAGGGGTCGGGCACTGAAGCTTTCTTT. Protein product: CASSLVGQGSGTEAFF. V is TRBV7-9 and J is TRBJ1-1; TRBD1 matches at 9 bases. The CDR3 runs 16 residues. Germline values: CDR1 SEHNR, CDR2 FQNEAQ (reference sequence). V lost 1 base, J lost 4 bases, and 7 bases stayed unmatched. The variable domain in full, completed from reference TRBV7-9 and TRBJ1-1, reads DTGVSQNPRHKITKRGQNVTFRCDPISEHNRLYWYRQTLGQGPEFLTYFQNEAQLEKSRLLSDRFSAERPKGSFSTLEIQRTEQGDSAMYLCASSLVGQGSGTEAFFGQGTRLTVV.

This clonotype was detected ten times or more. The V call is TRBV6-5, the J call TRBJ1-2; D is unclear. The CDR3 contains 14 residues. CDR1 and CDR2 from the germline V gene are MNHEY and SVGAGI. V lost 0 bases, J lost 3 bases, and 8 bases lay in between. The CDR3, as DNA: TGTGCCAGCAGTTACTCCCTGGGAGACTATGGCTACACCTTC. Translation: CASSYSLGDYGYTF.

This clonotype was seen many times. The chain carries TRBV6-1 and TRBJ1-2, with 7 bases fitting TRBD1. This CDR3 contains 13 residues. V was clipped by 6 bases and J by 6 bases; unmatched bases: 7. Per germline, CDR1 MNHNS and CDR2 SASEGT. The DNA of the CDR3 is TGTGCCAGCAGACGACAGGGAACGCATGGCTACACCTTC. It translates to CASRRQGTHGYTF.

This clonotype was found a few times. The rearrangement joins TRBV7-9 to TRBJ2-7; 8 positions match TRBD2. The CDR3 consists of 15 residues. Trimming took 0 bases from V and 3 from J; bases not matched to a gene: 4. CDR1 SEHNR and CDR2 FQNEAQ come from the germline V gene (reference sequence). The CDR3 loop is CASSLAVAGGYEQYF. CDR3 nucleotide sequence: TGTGCCAGCAGCTTAGCGGTTGCGGGAGGCTACGAGCAGTACTTC. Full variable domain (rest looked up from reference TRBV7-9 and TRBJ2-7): DTGVSQNPRHKITKRGQNVTFRCDPISEHNRLYWYRQTLGQGPEFLTYFQNEAQLEKSRLLSDRFSAERPKGSFSTLEIQRTEQGDSAMYLCASSLAVAGGYEQYFGPGTRLTVT.

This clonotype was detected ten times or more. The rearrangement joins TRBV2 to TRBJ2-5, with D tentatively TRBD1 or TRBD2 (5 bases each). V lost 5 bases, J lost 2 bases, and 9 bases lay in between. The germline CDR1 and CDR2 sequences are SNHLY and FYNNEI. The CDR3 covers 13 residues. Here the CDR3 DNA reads TGTGCCAGCAGTCGGGACCAACAAGAGACCCAGTACTTC. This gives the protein CASSRDQQETQYF.

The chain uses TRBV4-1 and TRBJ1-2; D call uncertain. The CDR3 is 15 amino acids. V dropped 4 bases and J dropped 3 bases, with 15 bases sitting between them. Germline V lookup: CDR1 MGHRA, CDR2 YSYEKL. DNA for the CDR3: TGCGCCAGCAGCCGAGCCATAGCAGGTGACTATGGCTACACCTTC. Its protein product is CASSRAIAGDYGYTF.

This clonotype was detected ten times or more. DNA of the CDR3: TGTGCCAGCAGCCAAGACGGTAGGGGGGGGTCAGAGACCCAGTACTTC. Protein product: CASSQDGRGGSETQYF. The rearrangement uses TRBV3-1 and TRBJ2-5, with D perhaps matching TRBD2 (7 bases). Germline-derived CDR1 and CDR2 are LGHDT and YNNKEL (reference sequence). V was trimmed by 0 bases and J by 4 bases, leaving 15 bases between them. The CDR3 totals 16 residues.

The CDR3 DNA follows: TGTGCCAGCAGGCGGGACAGGGCGCCGAACACCGGGGAGCTGTTTTTT. It codes for CASRRDRAPNTGELFF. The J gene is TRBJ2-2, the V gene TRBV27; 9 bases are a match to TRBD1. Germline CDR1 and CDR2: MNHEY and SMNVEV (reference sequence). This CDR3 has 16 residues. V trimming: 6 bases; J trimming: 0 bases; junction bases outside the gene matches: 5.

CDR3 in amino acids: CASSSPSQTGASGANVLTF. The CDR3 nucleotides are TGTGCCAGCAGCTCACCCAGTCAGACAGGGGCCTCTGGGGCCAACGTCCTGACTTTC. V usage is TRBV7-9 and J usage is TRBJ2-6, with TRBD1 matching over 8 bases. The CDR3 sequence is 19 residues long. Losses at the gene ends were 4 bases for V and 0 bases for J; bases not matched to a gene: 11. Germline V gene sequence: CDR1 SEHNR, CDR2 FQNEAQ (reference sequence). The whole variable domain, filled in from reference TRBV7-9 and TRBJ2-6, reads DTGVSQNPRHKITKRGQNVTFRCDPISEHNRLYWYRQTLGQGPEFLTYFQNEAQLEKSRLLSDRFSAERPKGSFSTLEIQRTEQGDSAMYLCASSSPSQTGASGANVLTFGAGSRLTVL.